The T cell receptor (beta chain) described here comes from a study of T-cell reconstitution after alpha-beta-depleted transplantation in children (TCRdb year 2016). A note on the overall study: Using TCR repertoire profiling, the study followed T-cell immune reconstitution in a quantitative way in children after TCRalphabeta/CD19-depleted allogeneic hematopoietic cell transplantation.

Trimming at the junction amounts to 2 bases on V and 10 bases on J, and the germline ends lie 16 bases apart. From the germline V gene, CDR1 is SGHDT and CDR2 is YYEEEE. Including cysteine and phenylalanine, the CDR3 has 15 amino acids. This entry keeps only the CDR3 DNA: 45 bases, framed from base 1. The sample's treatment or condition label, in plain terms: allogeneic hematopoietic cell transplantation with graft depleted of TCRalphabeta T cells and CD19 B cells. The children who served as transplant recipients had been given grafts of TCRalphabeta/CD19-depleted allogeneic hematopoietic cells. Findings and caveats that apply to the study as a whole: The high TCRbeta diversity at day 60 in some patients was ascribed to recipient T cells and intrathymic progenitors that had survived conditioning. About two months after transplant, the apparently early recovery of alphabetaT-cell counts reportedly depended on just several hundred clones that had expanded rapidly and came from non-depleted graft cells. The frequencies of hyperexpanded clones fell over the following months, and after one year, T-cell counts and TCRbeta diversity were mostly attributed to newly produced T cells.

The sample holds many counts of this clonotype. It lacks a known antigen. Base qualities are not provided; no much larger clone lies one nucleotide away. Preparation of the library involved PCR. Sequencing relied on an Illumina HiSeq 2500. TCR libraries were prepared with molecular barcoding, using unique molecular identifiers to normalize TCRbeta repertoire quantification. TCRdb cleaned the public reads at Q25 with fastp, built clones with MiXCR and kept in-frame beta chains. For every CDR3 protein sequence, its rows merge into one entry that carries the most common genes and DNA. The sample yields approximately 630,000 distinct CDR3 sequences; roughly 13% were counted once. Of the sample, about 0.79% falls within the top ten clones.

The chain links TRBV5-6 with TRBJ1-6; the D gene identity is not certain. Source: PBMCs, taken before TCRalphabeta/CD19-depleted stem cell transplant. The source is a girl aged 2-10 years with congenital amegakaryocytic thrombocytopenia, due to receive a stem cell transplant. The nucleotide sequence is TGTGCCAGCAGCTTTCTCGGGGAATATGGATCACCCCTCCACTTT. The resulting protein is CASSFLGEYGSPLHF.